These 21 T cell receptor beta chains originate from one sample sequenced in a study of blood T cell repertoires in COVID-19. Profiled with immunoSEQ multiplex PCR; TCRdb holds only in-frame clones, not every one. Here the sample spans some 60,000 clones, roughly 86% being singletons. Sequenced sample: peripheral blood. These receptors were taken from a human donor with active COVID-19. The donor label of this sample is uncertain.

This clone appeared once. The chain employs TRBV5-1 and TRBJ1-2, with a weak D call TRBD1 (5 bases). This CDR3 comprises 14 residues. V was pared by 5 bases and J by 3 bases, with 14 bases between. Germline V gives CDR1 SGHRS, CDR2 YFSETQ. The CDR3 nucleotides read TGCGCCAGCAGAAGTACAGGCGACTACTATGGCTACACCTTC. Residues: CASRSTGDYYGYTF. Full variable domain (missing parts from reference TRBV5-1 and TRBJ1-2): KAGVTQTPRYLIKTRGQQVTLSCSPISGHRSVSWYQQTPGQGLQFLFEYFSETQRNKGNFPGRFSGRQFSNSRSEMNVSTLELGDSALYLCASRSTGDYYGYTFGSGTRLTVV.

The V gene is TRBV7-3, the J gene TRBJ1-1, with D possibly being TRBD1 (5 bases). The CDR3 extends over 13 amino acids. Looked up from germline, CDR1 is SGHTA and CDR2 is FQGTGA. Trimming pared 4 bases from V and 3 bases from J, leaving 9 bases between. This chain's CDR3 is CASSSRQYTEAFF. The DNA of the CDR3 is TGTGCCAGCAGCTCGCGACAGTACACTGAAGCTTTCTTT.

The chain employs TRBV7-3 and TRBJ1-1; D is undetermined. Trimming pared 2 bases from V and 3 bases from J, leaving 7 bases between. This CDR3 has 13 residues. CDR1 and CDR2 (germline): SGHTA, FQGTGA. CDR3 in DNA: TGTGCCAGCAGCTTAGGGCCGGACACTGAAGCTTTCTTT. Its translation is CASSLGPDTEAFF.

The chain recombines TRBV27 with TRBJ2-1; 12 positions agree with TRBD2. The CDR3 runs 16 residues. The trim removed 5 bases at V and 5 bases at J, leaving 7 bases unmatched. The germline V gene encodes CDR1 MNHEY and CDR2 SMNVEV (reference sequence). CDR3: CASSPRTSGNNNEQFF. The CDR3 region has the DNA TGTGCCAGCAGTCCCCGGACTAGCGGGAACAACAATGAGCAGTTCTTC.

The chain joins TRBV18 to TRBJ2-7; possibly TRBD2 for D (6 bases). The CDR3 is 15 residues long. Germline-derived CDR1 and CDR2 are KGHSH and LQKENI. The V and J ends lost 0 bases and 3 bases respectively, with 12 bases between them. In nucleotides, the CDR3 is TGTGCCAGCTCACCACCGGGGACTGAAGTCTACGAGCAGTACTTC. Translating gives CASSPPGTEVYEQYF.

This chain uses TRBV6-5 with TRBJ2-2, with D possibly matching TRBD2 (5 bases). Germline loops: CDR1 MNHEY, CDR2 SVGAGI. There are 12 residues in the CDR3. Trimming cost V 6 bases and J 8 bases, with 10 bases left between them. The CDR3 coding sequence is TGTGCCAGCAGGGACTTAAATGGGGAGCTGTTTTTT. This codes for CASRDLNGELFF.

CDR3 amino acids: CASSQDDKPNLNNEQFF. The CDR3 nucleotides read TGTGCCAGCAGCCAAGATGACAAGCCTAACCTTAACAATGAGCAGTTCTTC. The chain employs TRBV4-2 and TRBJ2-1; D not resolved. The V gene's germline CDR1 is LGHNA and CDR2 YNFKEQ. V shed 0 bases and J shed 5 bases, with 17 bases lying between them. The CDR3 is 17 amino acids.

The chain recombines TRBV24-1 with TRBJ2-1; 7 positions match TRBD2. Germline loops: CDR1 KGHDR, CDR2 SFDVKD. The ends lost 7 bases at V and 8 bases at J; junction bases unmatched: 10. CDR3 size: 14 residues. The CDR3 region is CATSVGLVNHEQFF. The CDR3 coding sequence is TGTGCCACCAGCGTCGGACTAGTTAACCATGAGCAGTTCTTC.

The chain uses TRBV5-6 and TRBJ1-4, with 9 bases lining up with TRBD1. The CDR3 is 15 amino acids. Germline CDR1 and CDR2: SGHDT and YYEEEE. The J segment lost 7 bases and the V segment lost 4 bases, leaving 8 bases of the junction unmatched. The CDR3 coding sequence is TGTGCCAGCAGCGACACAGGACAGGGGAGTGAAAAACTGTTTTTT. Residues: CASSDTGQGSEKLFF.

This clone was observed a single time. The CDR3 DNA reads TGCGCCAGCAGCTTGGCAACAGGGAATGAGGGCTACACCTTC. Amino acids: CASSLATGNEGYTF. V and J are TRBV5-1 and TRBJ1-2, with TRBD1 as a possible D gene (6 bases). The CDR3 runs to 14 residues. Germline CDR1 and CDR2: SGHRS and YFSETQ. V lost 0 bases and J lost 8, with 14 bases in between. Drawing the rest from reference TRBV5-1 and TRBJ1-2, the complete variable domain is KAGVTQTPRYLIKTRGQQVTLSCSPISGHRSVSWYQQTPGQGLQFLFEYFSETQRNKGNFPGRFSGRQFSNSRSEMNVSTLELGDSALYLCASSLATGNEGYTFGSGTRLTVV.

The chain couples TRBV12-3 or TRBV12-4 to TRBJ1-1; D unclear. This CDR3 is 13 amino acids long. V was shortened by 5 bases and J by 5 bases, with 12 bases between the two germline ends. CDR3 amino acids: CASSPLWETEAFF. CDR3 DNA sequence: TGTGCCAGCAGTCCTTTGTGGGAGACTGAAGCTTTCTTT.

The V gene is TRBV2, the J gene TRBJ1-2; possibly TRBD1 for D (5 bases). The length of the CDR3 is 14 residues. V dropped 7 bases and J dropped 5 bases, with 17 bases sitting between them. Germline V gene sequence: CDR1 SNHLY, CDR2 FYNNEI. CDR3 coding DNA: TGTGCCAGCATCTCAACGGGGGGGGAATATGGCTACACCTTC. This gives the protein CASISTGGEYGYTF.

This rearrangement joins TRBV4-3 to TRBJ2-1; D not resolved. This CDR3 has 14 amino acids. Per the germline V gene, CDR1 is LGHNA and CDR2 is YSLEER. V was shortened by 5 bases and J by 5 bases, with 13 bases between the two germline ends. Here the CDR3 reads CASSSGASHNEQFF. CDR3 nucleotides: TGCGCCAGCAGCAGTGGCGCTAGTCACAATGAGCAGTTCTTC.

V and J are TRBV6-1 and TRBJ2-1; D is unresolved. The CDR3 extends over 15 amino acids. The germline V gene has CDR1 MNHNS and CDR2 SASEGT. V lost 3 bases, J lost 6 bases, and 15 bases lay in between. The CDR3 spells CASSDRAERFNEQFF. CDR3 nucleotides: TGTGCCAGCAGTGATAGAGCCGAGAGATTCAATGAGCAGTTCTTC.

The gene calls are TRBV5-1 and TRBJ2-1, with 7 bases that match TRBD1. This CDR3 has 16 amino acids. V lost 2 bases and J lost 3; bases outside the gene matches: 8. The germline gives CDR1 SGHRS, CDR2 YFSETQ. The CDR3 region has the DNA TGCGCCAGCAGCTTACTACCGGGACAGAGCTACAATGAGCAGTTCTTC. Amino acid sequence: CASSLLPGQSYNEQFF.

The V gene is TRBV7-2, the J gene TRBJ1-1, with TRBD1 matching 11 bases. With V trimmed by 4 bases and J by 11 bases, 3 bases remained unmatched. Germline lookup yields CDR1 SGHTA and CDR2 FQGNSA. The CDR3 length is 12 residues. Written as DNA, the CDR3 is TGTGCCAGCAGCTCTAGGACAGGGGGCGCTTTCTTT. Amino acid sequence: CASSSRTGGAFF.

The V and J genes are TRBV28 and TRBJ2-7; 9 positions match TRBD1. Germline V lookup: CDR1 MDHEN, CDR2 SYDVKM. The V segment lost 6 bases and the J segment 5 bases; nucleotides outside the gene matches: 8. The CDR3 runs 14 residues. CDR3 in amino acids: CASSNRQGGDEQYF. The CDR3 nucleotides are TGTGCCAGCAGCAATAGACAGGGGGGTGACGAGCAGTACTTC. Variable domain in full (rest from reference TRBV28 and TRBJ2-7): DVKVTQSSRYLVKRTGEKVFLECVQDMDHENMFWYRQDPGLGLRLIYFSYDVKMKEKGDIPEGYSVSREKKERFSLILESASTNQTSMYLCASSNRQGGDEQYFGPGTRLTVT.

This clone was counted a few times. CDR3 bases: TGTGCCAGCAGCTTACCCAGGGGTCCCGGGACAGATACGCAGTATTTT. Its protein is CASSLPRGPGTDTQYF. The chain carries TRBV11-2 and TRBJ2-3, with D perhaps TRBD1 (6 bases). Germline loops: CDR1 SGHAT, CDR2 FQNNGV. The CDR3 runs to 16 residues. V gave up 2 bases and J gave up 3 bases, with 15 bases separating them.

The V call is TRBV10-1, the J call TRBJ2-2; D unresolved. Germline V gene lookup returns CDR1 WNHNN and CDR2 SYGVQD (reference sequence). V lost 4 bases to trimming and J lost 4 bases, with 10 bases between them. CDR3 length: 14 residues. CDR3 coding DNA: TGCGCCAGCAGTGTCGAACTGTTCACCGGGGAGCTGTTTTTT. Its protein is CASSVELFTGELFF.

This rearrangement joins TRBV12-3 or TRBV12-4 to TRBJ1-1; D may be TRBD1 (5 bases). This CDR3 is built from 11 residues. Trimming stripped 5 bases from V and 7 bases from J, with 8 bases between. The CDR3: CASSQGFEAFF. The CDR3 DNA sequence: TGTGCCAGCAGTCAGGGATTTGAAGCTTTCTTT.

This clone was recorded only once. The chain is built from TRBV9 and TRBJ2-7; 12 nucleotides align to TRBD1. J was trimmed by 4 bases and V by 4 bases; bases with no gene match: 9. The CDR3 is 16 residues long. In germline, CDR1 is SGDLS, CDR2 YYNGEE. CDR3 DNA: TGTGCCAGCAGCCCCTCCCCGGGACAGGGGGCTTACGAGCAGTACTTC. Its translation: CASSPSPGQGAYEQYF.